This is a list of T cell receptor beta chains from one sample in a study of cytomegalovirus exposure and HLA in healthy donors. Only in-frame clones appear in the TCRdb table, and some are missing; sequencing was by immunoSEQ multiplex PCR. The repertoire consists of approximately 200,000 clones, with 70% to 90% occurring once and the leading ten covering about 2.7%. Sequenced sample: PBMCs. These receptors all come from a woman between 18 and 30 years old in good health and CMV-seronegative. The CDR3 runs from the conserved cysteine through the conserved F or W. The order of the fields is clone size, D gene, V gene, J gene, CDR3 protein, CDR3 DNA. D genes are given only for firm matches. Clone size is not always given. Where it is, it says once, few, many or a class for expanded clones.

NA	NA	TRBV19	TRBJ1-2	CASSPVRGGDGYTF	TGTGCCAGTAGCCCCGTCAGGGGAGGGGATGGCTACACCTTC
NA	TRBD2	TRBV18	TRBJ2-1	CASSPGLAGNEQFF	TGTGCCAGCTCACCGGGACTAGCGGGCAATGAGCAGTTCTTC
NA	NA	TRBV2	TRBJ1-2	CASSVLSDSTDLDYGYTF	TGTGCCAGCAGTGTCCTAAGCGACAGTACGGATTTGGACTATGGCTACACCTTC
once	TRBD2	TRBV19	TRBJ2-2	CASIGLAVNTGELFF	TGTGCCAGTATAGGACTAGCGGTAAACACCGGGGAGCTGTTTTTT
few	TRBD2	TRBV6-1	TRBJ2-3	CASTEGLTSTDTQYF	TGTGCCAGCACTGAGGGACTAACTAGCACAGATACGCAGTATTTT
NA	TRBD1	TRBV16	TRBJ2-7	CASSKPGTDYEQYF	TGTGCCAGCAGCAAACCCGGGACAGACTACGAGCAGTACTTC
few	NA	TRBV7-3	TRBJ1-2	CASSPQGGGLYGYTF	TGTGCCAGCAGCCCCCAGGGAGGAGGCCTCTATGGCTACACCTTC
NA	TRBD1	TRBV6-1	TRBJ1-4	CASSSQNRGREKLFF	TGTGCCAGCAGTTCTCAAAACAGGGGGCGAGAAAAACTGTTTTTT
NA	NA	TRBV5-3	TRBJ2-7	CARSLTHYEQYF	TGTGCCAGAAGCTTGACTCACTACGAGCAGTACTTC
NA	TRBD2	TRBV4-1	TRBJ2-7	CASSQALRAGAGSSYEQYF	TGCGCCAGCAGCCAAGCCCTAAGAGCGGGAGCAGGCTCCTCCTACGAGCAGTACTTC
NA	TRBD2	TRBV2	TRBJ2-2	CASSLRESNTGELFF	TGTGCCAGCAGTCTGCGGGAGTCGAACACCGGGGAGCTGTTTTTT
NA	NA	TRBV2	TRBJ1-3	CASSEDTFSSGNTIYF	TGTGCCAGCAGCGAGGACACCTTTAGCTCTGGAAACACCATATATTTT
NA	NA	TRBV28	TRBJ1-3	CASSPGGSGNTIYF	TGTGCCAGCAGTCCTGGAGGGTCGGGAAACACCATATATTTT
NA	NA	TRBV27	TRBJ2-7	CASSLSLGGTVGPYEQYF	TGTGCCAGCAGTTTATCGCTAGGAGGGACAGTGGGTCCCTACGAGCAGTACTTC
NA	TRBD2	TRBV14	TRBJ2-1	CASSQELGTSGSYEQFF	TGTGCCAGCAGCCAAGAATTGGGGACTAGCGGGAGCTATGAGCAGTTCTTC
NA	NA	TRBV27	TRBJ2-7	CASSLSIGEDSYEQYF	TGTGCCAGCAGTTTATCGATTGGTGAGGACAGCTACGAGCAGTACTTC
NA	NA	TRBV20-1	TRBJ1-4	CSGLHLRKLFF	TGCAGTGGGCTCCATCTTCGAAAACTGTTTTTT